A single sample is the source of the 10 T cell receptor beta chains below, sequenced in a study of T cell repertoires in cytomegalovirus infection. The antigens of these receptors remain unknown. TCRdb processed the reads anew with MiXCR; each CDR3 protein has one entry. Here the sample spans under 450,000 distinct CDR3 sequences, roughly a third being singletons. The sample was cultured PBMCs, taken from culture after CMV antigen stimulation. The receptor source for this set is a human donor in good health (CMV status not recorded). Some clones in this sample may be carry-over from other donors' samples.

The J gene is TRBJ2-1, the V gene TRBV7-9; 9 positions agree with TRBD1. This CDR3 comprises 15 residues. The V segment lost 5 bases and the J segment 6 bases; nucleotides outside the gene matches: 8. Per germline, CDR1 SEHNR and CDR2 FQNEAQ (reference sequence). The CDR3 protein is CASSPLGTGSNEQFF. CDR3 coding DNA: TGTGCCAGCAGCCCGTTGGGGACAGGGAGCAATGAGCAGTTCTTC.

This rearrangement joins TRBV2 to TRBJ2-1; TRBD2 aligns across 8 bases. J lost 0 bases, V lost 9 bases, and 1 base had no gene match. Germline V gene lookup returns CDR1 SNHLY and CDR2 FYNNEI. The CDR3 length is 13 residues. The DNA for the CDR3 is TGTGCCAGGAGCGGGAGCTCCTACAATGAGCAGTTCTTC. This translates into CARSGSSYNEQFF.

This clonotype was seen many times. The chain recombines TRBV7-2 with TRBJ1-3; D ambiguous. The germline V gene encodes CDR1 SGHTA and CDR2 FQGNSA. V was trimmed by 2 bases and J by 2 bases, leaving 7 bases between them. This CDR3 has 14 residues. The CDR3 here is CASSLRGAGNTIYF. In nucleotides, the CDR3 is TGTGCCAGCAGCTTACGGGGAGCTGGAAACACCATATATTTT. Full variable domain (rest looked up from reference TRBV7-2 and TRBJ1-3): GAGVSQSPSNKVTEKGKDVELRCDPISGHTALYWYRQSLGQGLEFLIYFQGNSAPDKSGLPSDRFSAERTGGSVSTLTIQRTQQEDSAVYLCASSLRGAGNTIYFGEGSWLTVV.

This clonotype occurred many times. The chain is built from TRBV7-2 and TRBJ1-5; tentatively, D is TRBD1 (5 bases). From germline, CDR1 is SGHTA and CDR2 FQGNSA. V lost 5 bases and J 2 bases, leaving 13 bases between the germline ends. The CDR3 covers 15 residues. This chain's CDR3 is CASSPTPGGNQPQHF. For the CDR3, the DNA is TGTGCCAGCAGCCCTACCCCGGGGGGCAATCAGCCCCAGCATTTT.

The chain joins TRBV6-6 to TRBJ2-5; the D gene is possibly TRBD2 (7 bases). The germline gives CDR1 MNHNY, CDR2 SVGAGI (reference sequence). This CDR3 is 13 amino acids long. Trimming shortened V by 6 bases and J by 5 bases, and 13 bases separated the two germline ends. The CDR3 reads CASRGAGAETQYF. The CDR3 DNA is TGTGCCAGCAGGGGGGCGGGAGCTGAGACCCAGTACTTC.

As for this clonotype: The junction departs from the called germline gene at one end, perhaps through a read error. This chain links TRBV7-3 with TRBJ1-1, with D unresolved. This CDR3 region has 15 residues. From germline, CDR1 is SGHTA and CDR2 FQGTGA. The CDR3 spells CASRLNLNGDTEAFF. Here the CDR3 DNA reads TGTGCCAGCAGGTTAAACCTCAATGGGGACACTGAAGCTTTCTTT.

This chain uses TRBV6-2 or TRBV6-3 with TRBJ1-2; D not resolved. Per germline, CDR1 MNHEY and CDR2 SVGEGT. V lost 5 bases and J lost 1, with 14 bases in between. The CDR3 is 15 residues long. This CDR3 is CASSPHGELNYGYTF. The CDR3, as DNA: TGTGCCAGCAGTCCTCACGGGGAACTTAACTATGGCTACACCTTC.

The chain recombines TRBV5-1 with TRBJ2-7; TRBD1 is a possible D gene (5 bases). V shed 0 bases and J shed 4 bases, with 14 bases lying between them. Germline V gives CDR1 SGHRS, CDR2 YFSETQ. CDR3 length equals 15 residues. CDR3 nucleotide sequence: TGCGCCAGCAGCTTGGTTCCAGGGCCTCGGTACGAGCAGTACTTC. It specifies CASSLVPGPRYEQYF. Complete variable domain (other parts from reference TRBV5-1 and TRBJ2-7): KAGVTQTPRYLIKTRGQQVTLSCSPISGHRSVSWYQQTPGQGLQFLFEYFSETQRNKGNFPGRFSGRQFSNSRSEMNVSTLELGDSALYLCASSLVPGPRYEQYFGPGTRLTVT.

This clonotype turned up a few times. The CDR3 reads CASSRTSGSGETQYF. The CDR3 nucleotides read TGTGCCAGCAGCCGGACTAGCGGGAGTGGTGAGACCCAGTACTTC. The chain carries TRBV11-2 and TRBJ2-5; 13 bases agree with TRBD2. Unmatched junction bases numbered 5, after V lost 5 bases and J lost 5 bases. The CDR3 contains 15 residues. Germline CDR1 is SGHAT and CDR2 is FQNNGV.

The table lists this clonotype with a few counts. The chain has TRBV4-1 and TRBJ1-1; D gene ambiguous. CDR3 length: 15 residues. Germline loops: CDR1 MGHRA, CDR2 YSYEKL. V was cut by 1 base and J by 0 bases, with 9 bases left in between. DNA for the CDR3: TGCGCCAGCAGCCAAGTTGGAGTTATGAACACTGAAGCTTTCTTT. Protein sequence: CASSQVGVMNTEAFF.